The 23 T cell receptor beta chains given below trace back to one sample, sequenced in a study of beta chain features in type 1 diabetes (dated by TCRdb to the late 2010s). Summary of the overall study and its limitations: A moderate but significant shortening of TCRB CDR3 length was observed in type 1 diabetes patients in all four CD4+ subsets.

No antigen is known for these receptors. The library came from the immunoSEQ multiplex PCR assay. All of the isolated RNA was reverse transcribed with the High Capacity cDNA Reverse Transcription Kit, so expressed TCRB transcripts were sequenced. TCRdb retrieved this table from immuneACCESS and kept in-frame rearrangements only. Not all clones are present; in checked studies, unresolved V genes account for under half, and no reason is known for the remainder. For this sample there are roughly 290,000 clones; approximately 16% appear just once. The top ten hold less than 0.02% of the sample. The specimen was naive CD4+ T cells from blood. Taken with the paper, the label for cell subset or site translates to: true naive CD4+ T cells. The source is a man aged 18 to 29 with type 1 diabetes.

This clone was counted only a few times. The chain is built from TRBV29-1 and TRBJ1-4; tentatively, D is TRBD1 (5 bases). V was shortened by 6 bases and J by 8 bases, with 16 bases between the two germline ends. Germline values: CDR1 SQVTM, CDR2 ANQGSEA. This CDR3 region has 13 residues. The CDR3 protein is CSVWDSRTEKLFF. As DNA, the CDR3 is TGCAGCGTCTGGGACTCCCGTACCGAAAAACTGTTTTTT.

This chain links TRBV29-1 with TRBJ2-3; TRBD1 agrees at 8 bases. Germline V lookup: CDR1 SQVTM, CDR2 ANQGSEA. Losses at the gene ends were 1 base for V and 11 bases for J; bases not matched to a gene: 11. The CDR3 length is 14 residues. CDR3 in DNA: TGCAGCGTTGAAGTTACTAAAGGGACAGGTGGGCAGTATTTT. This codes for CSVEVTKGTGGQYF.

The rearrangement uses TRBV7-9 and TRBJ1-2, with D possibly being TRBD1 (6 bases). V lost 1 base and J 8 bases, leaving 17 bases between the germline ends. CDR3 length: 15 amino acids. Germline V lookup: CDR1 SEHNR, CDR2 FQNEAQ (reference sequence). The chain's CDR3 is CASSLVEVGAEGYTF. CDR3 nucleotides: TGTGCCAGCAGCTTAGTTGAGGTGGGGGCGGAAGGCTACACCTTC.

The chain links TRBV19 to TRBJ1-1, with TRBD1 identical over 8 bases. Unmatched junction bases numbered 6, after V lost 6 bases and J lost 6 bases. CDR3 length equals 13 residues. Germline V lookup: CDR1 LNHDA, CDR2 SQIVND (reference sequence). This CDR3 is CASSTDRDAEAFF. CDR3 nucleotides: TGTGCCAGTAGCACGGACAGGGACGCTGAAGCTTTCTTT.

This CDR3 reads CAWSARTGNIQYF. Here the CDR3 DNA reads TGTGCCTGGAGTGCCCGGACAGGGAACATTCAGTACTTC. The V and J genes are TRBV30 and TRBJ2-4; 8 bases agree with TRBD1. The germline V gene encodes CDR1 GTSNPN and CDR2 SVGIG (reference sequence). Unmatched junction bases numbered 3, after V lost 1 base and J lost 7 bases. The CDR3 covers 13 residues.

J is TRBJ2-2 and V is TRBV2; D possibly corresponds to TRBD2 (5 bases). Between the trimmed V and J ends, which lost 8 bases and 4 bases, there was a span of 5 bases. This CDR3 has 11 residues. Germline V CDR1 and CDR2: SNHLY, FYNNEI. CDR3 coding DNA: TGTGCCAGCGGACTCACCGGGGAGCTGTTTTTT. It yields the protein CASGLTGELFF. Filled out from reference TRBV2 and TRBJ2-2, the complete variable domain reads EPEVTQTPSHQVTQMGQEVILRCVPISNHLYFYWYRQILGQKVEFLVSFYNNEISEKSEIFDDQFSVERPDGSNFTLKIRSTKLEDSAMYFCASGLTGELFFGEGSRLTVL.

The rearrangement uses TRBV5-1 and TRBJ2-3, with 13 positions matching TRBD2. Germline assignment: CDR1 SGHRS and CDR2 YFSETQ. The V and J ends lost 4 bases and 2 bases, in that order; junction bases with no gene match: 4. CDR3 length: 16 amino acids. In DNA, the CDR3 is TGCGCCAGCAGCCCGGGACTAGCGGGGTTCACAGATACGCAGTATTTT. Protein product: CASSPGLAGFTDTQYF.

This chain joins TRBV5-1 and TRBJ1-1; D may be TRBD1 (6 bases). This CDR3 spans 16 amino acids. The V end was cut by 3 bases, the J end by 0 bases, with 15 bases between. The germline V gene has CDR1 SGHRS and CDR2 YFSETQ. The CDR3 nucleotides read TGCGCCAGCAGCTCTGGACAGCGAACGATGAACACTGAAGCTTTCTTT. Its protein product is CASSSGQRTMNTEAFF.

The genes are TRBV10-3 and TRBJ2-2; possible D gene TRBD1, 6 bases. Trimming left V 6 bases short and J 3 bases short, with 14 bases between. Germline V lookup: CDR1 ENHRY, CDR2 SYGVKD. This CDR3 is 15 amino acids long. The CDR3 protein is CAIRTTGLDTGELFF. For the CDR3, the DNA is TGTGCCATCAGGACGACAGGTTTAGACACCGGGGAGCTGTTTTTT.

In its sample, this clone was seen a few times. This chain joins TRBV6-5 and TRBJ2-4; D is perhaps TRBD2 (5 bases). The germline CDR1 and CDR2 sequences are MNHEY and SVGAGI. The CDR3 contains 15 residues. V dropped 0 bases and J dropped 4 bases, with 10 bases sitting between them. The CDR3 loop is CASSYSQRRKNIQYF. For the CDR3, the DNA is TGTGCCAGCAGTTACTCTCAGCGGAGGAAAAACATTCAGTACTTC.

Only a few counts were recorded for this clone. This sequence joins TRBV13 and TRBJ2-2; 8 bases match TRBD1. The V gene end was trimmed by 0 bases and the J gene end by 5 bases; junction bases not matched to a gene: 8. In germline, CDR1 is PRHDT, CDR2 FYEKMQ (reference sequence). CDR3 length equals 17 residues. This CDR3 is CASSLGPTGGRTGELFF. In DNA form, the CDR3 reads TGTGCCAGCAGCTTAGGCCCCACAGGGGGGAGGACCGGGGAGCTGTTTTTT.

This clone was counted only a few times. The chain joins TRBV30 to TRBJ2-2, with D hard to call. Germline V gives CDR1 GTSNPN, CDR2 SVGIG (reference sequence). The CDR3 runs 12 residues. Trimming cost V 2 bases and J 4 bases, with 5 bases left between them. CDR3 region: CAWSPITGELFF. CDR3 in DNA: TGTGCCTGGAGTCCCATCACCGGGGAGCTGTTTTTT.

The rearrangement links TRBV5-6 to TRBJ2-5, with 9 positions matching TRBD1. The V and J ends lost 4 bases and 6 bases, in that order; junction bases with no gene match: 16. CDR3 size: 17 residues. Per the germline V gene, CDR1 is SGHDT and CDR2 is YYEEEE. The CDR3 nucleotides are TGTGCCAGCAGCACCTATCTGACAGGGGGGTGGGTACAGACCCAGTACTTC. Encoded protein: CASSTYLTGGWVQTQYF. Full variable domain (remainder filled in from reference TRBV5-6 and TRBJ2-5): DAGVTQSPTHLIKTRGQQVTLRCSPKSGHDTVSWYQQALGQGPQFIFQYYEEEERQRGNFPDRFSGHQFPNYSSELNVNALLLGDSALYLCASSTYLTGGWVQTQYFGPGTRLLVL.

This rearrangement joins TRBV2 to TRBJ1-1; TRBD1 is a possible D gene (5 bases). Germline-derived CDR1 and CDR2 are SNHLY and FYNNEI. The CDR3 covers 13 residues. V lost 11 bases, J lost 2 bases, and 15 bases lay in between. CDR3 nucleotide sequence: TGTGCCGCCAGCAAGGACATTAACACTGAAGCTTTCTTT. It is translated as CAASKDINTEAFF. The full variable domain, completed using reference TRBV2 and TRBJ1-1, is EPEVTQTPSHQVTQMGQEVILRCVPISNHLYFYWYRQILGQKVEFLVSFYNNEISEKSEIFDDQFSVERPDGSNFTLKIRSTKLEDSAMYFCAASKDINTEAFFGQGTRLTVV.

The CDR3 bases are TGCAGCGTTGGAACGCGGTCCACAGATACGCAGTATTTT. Translation: CSVGTRSTDTQYF. V usage is TRBV29-1 and J usage is TRBJ2-3; D is undetermined. The germline V and J ends were trimmed by 4 bases and 2 bases, with 10 bases remaining between them. This CDR3 spans 13 amino acids. Germline V lookup: CDR1 SQVTM, CDR2 ANQGSEA.

V and J are TRBV19 and TRBJ1-5, with 10 bases aligning to TRBD1. The CDR3 loop spans 15 amino acids. Germline lookup yields CDR1 LNHDA and CDR2 SQIVND (reference sequence). J lost 4 bases, V lost 6 bases, and 6 bases had no gene match. The DNA of the CDR3 is TGTGCCAGTAGCCGCGACAGGGGGCCAAATCAGCCCCAGCATTTT. Protein: CASSRDRGPNQPQHF.

The chain joins TRBV9 to TRBJ2-3, with a possible D match to TRBD2 (5 bases). V was clipped by 0 bases and J by 3 bases, with 8 bases between them. The CDR3 extends over 14 amino acids. Germline values: CDR1 SGDLS, CDR2 YYNGEE. The CDR3 protein is CASSVVDLTDTQYF. CDR3 nucleotide sequence: TGTGCCAGCAGCGTAGTGGACTTAACAGATACGCAGTATTTT.

This clone was observed a handful of times. The V gene is TRBV30, the J gene TRBJ2-6; D unclear. Looked up from germline, CDR1 is GTSNPN and CDR2 is SVGIG (reference sequence). V was shortened by 3 bases and J by 0 bases, with 18 bases between the two germline ends. The CDR3 length is 18 residues. The CDR3 protein is CAWSLDRVLSSGANVLTF. The CDR3 DNA reads TGTGCCTGGAGCCTAGACCGGGTCTTAAGCTCTGGGGCCAACGTCCTGACTTTC.

The chain couples TRBV19 to TRBJ2-7, with a possible D match to TRBD2 (5 bases). This CDR3 contains 12 residues. Trimming removed 7 bases at V and 1 base at J, with 8 bases between. The germline CDR1 and CDR2 sequences are LNHDA and SQIVND (reference sequence). DNA for the CDR3: TGTGCCAGTACTCCGGGGTCCTACGAGCAGTACTTC. The encoded protein is CASTPGSYEQYF.

The rearrangement links TRBV9 to TRBJ2-7; D unclear. The CDR3 is 15 amino acids. V dropped 0 bases and J dropped 3 bases, with 13 bases sitting between them. Germline V gene data show CDR1 as SGDLS and CDR2 as YYNGEE. Here the CDR3 reads CASSVGLIRVYEQYF. CDR3 nucleotide sequence: TGTGCCAGCAGCGTAGGTTTAATCCGGGTCTACGAGCAGTACTTC.

The V and J genes are TRBV5-1 and TRBJ2-5, with 7 bases lining up with TRBD2. This CDR3 has 15 residues. Unmatched junction bases numbered 7, after V lost 0 bases and J lost 5 bases. The germline V gene has CDR1 SGHRS and CDR2 YFSETQ. The CDR3 nucleotides read TGCGCCAGCAGCTTGGGGACTAGTCTAAGGGAGACCCAGTACTTC. Translation gives CASSLGTSLRETQYF.

In DNA form, the CDR3 reads TGCGCCAGCAGCCAGATAACAGGGGGAGGAAATTCACCCCTCCACTTT. Translated: CASSQITGGGNSPLHF. This chain joins TRBV4-3 and TRBJ1-6, with TRBD1 identical over 8 bases. The germline CDR1 and CDR2 sequences are LGHNA and YSLEER. The V segment lost 3 bases and the J segment 7 bases; nucleotides outside the gene matches: 8. The CDR3 is 16 amino acids.

The J gene is TRBJ2-4, the V gene TRBV9; D ambiguous. The CDR3 sequence is 16 residues long. V was pared by 4 bases and J by 0 bases, with 14 bases between. Per germline, CDR1 SGDLS and CDR2 YYNGEE. CDR3 DNA: TGTGCCAGCAGCCCATTGAGAGTACCAGCCAAAAACATTCAGTACTTC. It yields the protein CASSPLRVPAKNIQYF.